This record covers a single TCR beta chain. The antigen is unknown. This specimen comes from a study of cytomegalovirus exposure and HLA in healthy donors. Background on the study: The early release's HLA-typed donors yielded 80 million to 95 million unique TCRs. Notes on the study in general: Whilst most TCR sequences proved rare, a subset of public TCRs occurred across many donors.

Both 60 Vbeta primers and 13 Jbeta primers went into the PCR. Data came from immunoSEQ multiplex PCR; TCRdb stores just in-frame clones and leaves some out. This table holds about 60,000 clones, 70% to 80% found once. Sequencing was done on a sample of PBMCs. The TCR originated in a woman between 35 and 50 years old in good health and CMV-seropositive.

This CDR3 reads CASSQKQGFDGYTF. The CDR3 DNA reads TGCGCCAGCAGCCAAAAACAGGGTTTCGACGGCTACACCTTC. The chain has TRBV4-1 and TRBJ1-2; maybe TRBD1 (6 bases). CDR1 and CDR2 (germline): MGHRA, YSYEKL. Trimming cost V 2 bases and J 8 bases, with 15 bases left between them. CDR3 length: 14 residues.